Presented here are 9 T cell receptor beta chains from one specimen sequenced in a study of control samples from healthy donors and cancer patients. Assay used: immunoSEQ multiplex PCR; TCRdb lists only in-frame clones, some missing. The sample yields roughly 84,000 clones, around 92% seen once. What was sequenced was blood. Every receptor here comes from a middle-aged man in good health.

The chain recombines TRBV3-1 (or the pseudogene TRBV3-2) with TRBJ2-7; D assignment may be TRBD1 or TRBD2 (6 bases each). The V gene lost 8 bases and the J gene lost 2 bases, with 25 bases spanning the gap. The CDR3 has 17 amino acids. Germline loops: CDR1 LGHDT, CDR2 YNNKEL (reference sequence). As DNA, the CDR3 is TGTGCCAGCGGCACCCCTCCCTGCGGGACAATCCCCTACGAGCAGTACTTC. Its translation: CASGTPPCGTIPYEQYF.

The genes are TRBV12-3 or TRBV12-4 and TRBJ1-1; D uncertain. Trimming removed 5 bases at V and 10 bases at J, with 11 bases between. The CDR3 runs to 11 residues. CDR3 DNA sequence: TGTGCCAGCAGTATCGCAGGCAGAGCTTTCTTT. Translating it yields CASSIAGRAFF.

The rearrangement joins TRBV19 to TRBJ1-5, with TRBD1 matching 9 bases. J lost 2 bases, V lost 6 bases, and 5 bases had no gene match. The germline CDR1 and CDR2 sequences are LNHDA and SQIVND (reference sequence). This CDR3 is 15 amino acids long. The CDR3, as DNA: TGTGCCAGTAGGGTACAGGGGGCGGGCAATCAGCCCCAGCATTTT. Translated: CASRVQGAGNQPQHF.

The chain is built from TRBV5-6 and TRBJ2-3, with TRBD2 matching 13 bases. Germline V lookup: CDR1 SGHDT, CDR2 YYEEEE. With 1 base clipped from V and 3 bases from J, the junction kept 5 bases outside the gene matches. The CDR3 spans 17 residues. Written as DNA, the CDR3 is TGTGCCAGCAGCTTGACTAGCGGGGGGGCCGTAACAGATACGCAGTATTTT. This translates into CASSLTSGGAVTDTQYF.

The chain employs TRBV5-8 and TRBJ1-5, with TRBD1 matching 10 bases. V lost 4 bases and J lost 2; bases outside the gene matches: 3. CDR1 SGHTS and CDR2 YDEGEE come from the germline V gene. The CDR3 length is 15 residues. CDR3 DNA: TGTGCCAGCAGCACCGGGACAGGGGGCAATCAGCCCCAGCATTTT. Its protein is CASSTGTGGNQPQHF.

The genes are TRBV29-1 and TRBJ2-7; 10 bases fit TRBD2. V dropped 2 bases and J dropped 2; count of bases not matched to a gene: 9. Germline assignment: CDR1 SQVTM and CDR2 ANQGSEA. The length of the CDR3 is 16 residues. The CDR3, as DNA: TGCAGCGTTGAATCCCTACTAGCGGGGATCCCCTACGAGCAGTACTTC. Encoded protein: CSVESLLAGIPYEQYF.

The genes are TRBV3-1 (or the pseudogene TRBV3-2) and TRBJ2-3; 10 nucleotides align to TRBD1. The CDR3 spans 18 residues. CDR1 and CDR2 (germline): LGHDT, YNNKEL (reference sequence). V lost 1 base to trimming and J lost 2 bases; unmatched junction nucleotides: 9. CDR3: CASSQVAAGTGATDTQYF. The CDR3 nucleotides are TGTGCCAGCAGCCAAGTTGCTGCCGGGACAGGGGCCACAGATACGCAGTATTTT.

The rearrangement joins TRBV5-1 to TRBJ2-3; TRBD1 matches 11 bases. The CDR3 consists of 15 residues. V lost 3 bases, J lost 3 bases, and 3 bases stayed unmatched. Germline V gives CDR1 SGHRS, CDR2 YFSETQ. The CDR3 loop is CASSWTGGPTDTQYF. In nucleotides, the CDR3 is TGCGCCAGCAGCTGGACAGGGGGCCCGACAGATACGCAGTATTTT.

The chain has TRBV9 and TRBJ1-6, with a tentative D call TRBD1 (5 bases). Germline CDR1 reads SGDLS; CDR2 reads YYNGEE. V lost 3 bases to trimming and J lost 9 bases, with 13 bases between them. CDR3 length: 14 residues. The chain's CDR3 is CASSAGQGGSPLHF. As DNA, the CDR3 is TGTGCCAGCAGCGCGGGGCAGGGTGGTTCACCCCTCCACTTT.